This TCR beta chain is drawn from a study of blood T cell repertoires in COVID-19. Study overall: Whether acute or convalescent, the COVID-19 samples came from the United States, Italy and Spain. In each case, the material was cDNA or gDNA derived from T cells, B-cell-depleted T cells, or PBMCs.

Original handling: For nucleated cells, counts were estimated from reference gene primer amplification. TCRdb keeps only in-frame clones here, not all; method: immunoSEQ multiplex PCR. V, J and clone size are those of that table, while D and trimming were read from the DNA. The sample has about 170,000 clones, 86% seen once; the top ten hold around 9.9%. In germline, CDR1 is LGHNA, CDR2 YSLEER. The CDR3 is 15 residues long. V was clipped by 1 base and J by 10 bases; unmatched bases: 12. Patients at the Seattle site were enrolled during active infection and followed longitudinally. The chain has TRBV4-3 and TRBJ1-1; 7 positions agree with TRBD1. The sequencing input was peripheral blood. The TCR sequence derives from a woman aged 60-70 years with COVID-19, enrolled during active disease. The DNA of the CDR3 is TGCGCCAGCAGCCAAGGAAGGGGGCAGGGGATCGGAGCTTTCTTT. This codes for CASSQGRGQGIGAFF.